This T cell receptor beta chain appears in the sequencing data of a study of CD8 T cells in Susac syndrome. General study points: The authors acknowledged that the study's TCR sequencing and HLA analysis involved relatively few individuals.

RNA totalling roughly 0.5 to 1 ug underwent reverse transcription with random hexamers. TCRdb called the immunoSEQ multiplex PCR reads again in MiXCR, with one record for every CDR3 protein. The sample has some 450,000 distinct CDR3 sequences; 85% to 90% are singletons. This CDR3 region has 16 residues. CDR1 is SGHAT, CDR2 FQNNGV, per germline. Unmatched junction bases numbered 10, after V lost 6 bases and J lost 1 base. For this clonotype: Antigen unknown.

This rearrangement joins TRBV11-2 to TRBJ2-7, with TRBD1 identical over 9 bases. The sample was CD8+ T cells from PBMCs. This clonotype originated in a human donor with multiple sclerosis. The CDR3 bases are TGTGCCAGCAGTCCCACCGGGACAGGGAGGTCCTACGAGCAGTACTTC. This sequence encodes CASSPTGTGRSYEQYF.